This T cell receptor (beta chain) was identified during a study of chemoradiotherapy in HPV16-positive cancers. Background on the study: Functional T-cell assays on a couple of HPV16-positive patients' cells defined candidate HPV-specific clones and common TCR motifs. Study findings and constraints: HPV-specific T cells were functionally defined from only a couple of HPV16-positive patients. HPV-responsive T-cell expansion during chemoradiotherapy was linked to improved recurrence-free survival in HPV16-positive patients.

Remarks on this clone: What it recognizes is unknown.

The length of the CDR3 is 16 residues. Germline V gene sequence: CDR1 SQVTM, CDR2 ANQGSEA. Trimming pared 5 bases from V and 1 base from J, leaving 20 bases between. Sequencing was performed with immunoSEQ multiplex PCR; in TCRdb, only in-frame clones are kept and a portion is missing. The table includes around 13,000 clones, roughly 88% detected once. Specimen: blood, collected from a patient who underwent chemoradiotherapy. The sequence was obtained from a human donor with HPV-associated anogenital cancer. This chain links TRBV29-1 with TRBJ1-1; possible D gene TRBD1, 5 bases. Here the CDR3 DNA reads TGCAGCGTTCTCCTGACGGGACGGGGGGGGAACACTGAAGCTTTCTTT. Its translation: CSVLLTGRGGNTEAFF.